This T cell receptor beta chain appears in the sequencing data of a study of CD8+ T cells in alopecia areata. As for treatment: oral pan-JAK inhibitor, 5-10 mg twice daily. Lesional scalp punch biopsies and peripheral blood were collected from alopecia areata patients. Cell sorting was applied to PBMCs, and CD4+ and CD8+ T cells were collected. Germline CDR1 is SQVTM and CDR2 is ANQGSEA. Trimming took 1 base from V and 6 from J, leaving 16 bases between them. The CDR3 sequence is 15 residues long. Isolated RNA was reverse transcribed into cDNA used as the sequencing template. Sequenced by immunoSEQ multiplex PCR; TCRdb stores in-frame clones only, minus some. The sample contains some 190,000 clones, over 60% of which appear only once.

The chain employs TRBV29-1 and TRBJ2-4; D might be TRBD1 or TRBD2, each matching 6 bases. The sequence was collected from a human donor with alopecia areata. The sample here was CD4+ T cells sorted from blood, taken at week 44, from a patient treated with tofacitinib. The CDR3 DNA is TGCAGCGTTGAAGGAGGGGGGACGGGGTTAAACATTCAGTACTTC. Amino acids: CSVEGGGTGLNIQYF. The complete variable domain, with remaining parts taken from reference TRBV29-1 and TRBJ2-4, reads SAVISQKPSRDICQRGTSLTIQCQVDSQVTMMFWYRQQPGQSLTLIATANQGSEATYESGFVIDKFPISRPNLTFSTLTVSNMSPEDSSIYLCSVEGGGTGLNIQYFGAGTRLSVL.